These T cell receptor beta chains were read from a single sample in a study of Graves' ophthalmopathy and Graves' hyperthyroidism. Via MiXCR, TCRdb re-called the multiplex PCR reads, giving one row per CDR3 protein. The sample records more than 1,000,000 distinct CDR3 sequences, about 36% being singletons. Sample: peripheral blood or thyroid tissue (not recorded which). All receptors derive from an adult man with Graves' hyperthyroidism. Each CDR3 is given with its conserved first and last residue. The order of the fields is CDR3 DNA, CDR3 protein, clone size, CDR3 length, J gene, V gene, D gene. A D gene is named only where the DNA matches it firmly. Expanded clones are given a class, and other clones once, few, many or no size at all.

CDR3 DNA: TGTGCCAGTAGTATCAGACGTCTGGGTGAAAAACTGTTTTTT; CDR3 protein: CASSIRRLGEKLFF; clone size: many; CDR3 length: 14; J gene: TRBJ1-4; V gene: TRBV19; D gene: -
CDR3 DNA: TGTGCCAGCAGCTTAGATCCACCCGGTGAGCAGTTTTTT; CDR3 protein: CASSLDPPGEQFF; clone size: -; CDR3 length: 13; J gene: TRBJ2-2; V gene: TRBV7-9; D gene: -
CDR3 DNA: TGTGCCAGCAGCGCCGGGACAGGGACCTACGAGCAGTACTTC; CDR3 protein: CASSAGTGTYEQYF; clone size: many; CDR3 length: 14; J gene: TRBJ2-7; V gene: TRBV9; D gene: TRBD1
CDR3 DNA: TGCGCCAGCAGCCAGGACCGCGCCTGGGGGCAGTACTTC; CDR3 protein: CASSQDRAWGQYF; clone size: -; CDR3 length: 13; J gene: TRBJ2-7; V gene: TRBV4-3; D gene: -
CDR3 DNA: TGCGCCAGCAGCCGAGCCATGAACACTGAAGCTTTCTTT; CDR3 protein: CASSRAMNTEAFF; clone size: many; CDR3 length: 13; J gene: TRBJ1-1; V gene: TRBV4-3; D gene: -
CDR3 DNA: TGTGCCAGCAGCTACCGACAGGGAATGAACACTGAAGCTTTCTTT; CDR3 protein: CASSYRQGMNTEAFF; clone size: many; CDR3 length: 15; J gene: TRBJ1-1; V gene: TRBV11-3; D gene: TRBD1
CDR3 DNA: TGCGCCAGCAGTGAGTCCGGGACAGGGAGTCAGCCCCAGCATTTT; CDR3 protein: CASSESGTGSQPQHF; clone size: -; CDR3 length: 15; J gene: TRBJ1-5; V gene: TRBV10-2; D gene: TRBD1
CDR3 DNA: TGTGCCAGCGGCTCGGGGACAGGGAACCTTTCACCCCTCCACTTT; CDR3 protein: CASGSGTGNLSPLHF; clone size: many; CDR3 length: 15; J gene: TRBJ1-6; V gene: TRBV7-6; D gene: TRBD1
CDR3 DNA: TGTGCCAGCTCACCCCGGGACGGACGTTCCATCTACGAGCAGTACTTC; CDR3 protein: CASSPRDGRSIYEQYF; clone size: few; CDR3 length: 16; J gene: TRBJ2-7; V gene: TRBV18; D gene: -
CDR3 DNA: TGTGCCAGCAGTTCCCACAGGCAGGGAAGCAATCAGCCCCAGCATTTT; CDR3 protein: CASSSHRQGSNQPQHF; clone size: -; CDR3 length: 16; J gene: TRBJ1-5; V gene: TRBV12-3/TRBV12-4; D gene: -
CDR3 DNA: TGTGCCGCCTCACCCAGGGGGACAAGCGGCTACACCTTC; CDR3 protein: CAASPRGTSGYTF; clone size: few; CDR3 length: 13; J gene: TRBJ1-2; V gene: TRBV10-3; D gene: TRBD1
CDR3 DNA: TGTGCCAGCAGTCCGCAGTCGGGCCGCGAGGGTGATTTT; CDR3 protein: CASSPQSGREGDF; clone size: few; CDR3 length: 13; J gene: TRBJ1-5; V gene: TRBV28; D gene: -
CDR3 DNA: TGTGCCATCAGTGAGAACAGGGGGCGCGGCGACACCTTC; CDR3 protein: CAISENRGRGDTF; clone size: -; CDR3 length: 13; J gene: TRBJ1-2; V gene: TRBV10-3; D gene: TRBD1
CDR3 DNA: TGTGCCTGGAGTAGGAGGGTTAAGGGGGCTTTCTTT; CDR3 protein: CAWSRRVKGAFF; clone size: -; CDR3 length: 12; J gene: TRBJ1-1; V gene: TRBV30; D gene: -
CDR3 DNA: TGTGCCAGCAGTTTTGGTGGGGGGGCCCACGCCGGGGAGCTGTTTTTT; CDR3 protein: CASSFGGGAHAGELFF; clone size: -; CDR3 length: 16; J gene: TRBJ2-2; V gene: TRBV12-3/TRBV12-4; D gene: -
CDR3 DNA: TGTGCCAGCAGCTTAGTTGGAGGGGGCCGGCAGCCCCAGCATTTT; CDR3 protein: CASSLVGGGRQPQHF; clone size: few; CDR3 length: 15; J gene: TRBJ1-5; V gene: TRBV5-6; D gene: TRBD1
CDR3 DNA: TGCGCCAGCAGTTTCGGACAGGCCGTTAACTATGGCTACACCTTC; CDR3 protein: CASSFGQAVNYGYTF; clone size: many; CDR3 length: 15; J gene: TRBJ1-2; V gene: TRBV10-2; D gene: TRBD1
CDR3 DNA: TGTGCCAGTAGTACAACGGGAAACTATGGCTACACCTTC; CDR3 protein: CASSTTGNYGYTF; clone size: many; CDR3 length: 13; J gene: TRBJ1-2; V gene: TRBV19; D gene: -
CDR3 DNA: TGTGCCAGCAGCTTGGGAGGAGTTGGGGAGACCCAGTACTTC; CDR3 protein: CASSLGGVGETQYF; clone size: many; CDR3 length: 14; J gene: TRBJ2-5; V gene: TRBV11-2; D gene: -
CDR3 DNA: TGTGCCAGCAGTGTTTTCTTCCGTGTCGTCGGCGGGGAGCTGTTTTTT; CDR3 protein: CASSVFFRVVGGELFF; clone size: -; CDR3 length: 16; J gene: TRBJ2-2; V gene: TRBV10-3; D gene: -